These 21 T cell receptor beta chains originate from one sample sequenced in a study of radiotherapy plus CTLA-4 blockade in lung cancer. Produced via immunoSEQ multiplex PCR; TCRdb's table is partial and in-frame only. The top ten hold about 5% of the sample, which has roughly 54,000 clones, roughly 86% seen once. The sample consisted of peripheral blood, taken from a patient treated with radiotherapy plus ipilimumab. The receptor set was obtained from a human donor with non-small cell lung cancer whose response to radiotherapy plus ipilimumab could not be evaluated.

In this sample, this clone turned up a few times. J is TRBJ2-7 and V is TRBV4-3, with a tentative D call TRBD2 (6 bases). CDR1 LGHNA and CDR2 YSLEER come from the germline V gene. Trimming shortened V by 1 base and J by 1 base, and 11 bases separated the two germline ends. CDR3 length: 15 residues. The DNA of the CDR3 is TGCGCCAGCAGCCAAGGTCCGGGACTTTCCTACGAGCAGTACTTC. The encoded protein is CASSQGPGLSYEQYF.

V gene TRBV7-2 combines with J gene TRBJ2-4; D ambiguous. The CDR3 has 15 amino acids. V lost 0 bases and J 4 bases, leaving 10 bases between the germline ends. Per germline, CDR1 SGHTA and CDR2 FQGNSA. In DNA form, the CDR3 reads TGTGCCAGCAGCTTAGCCACCAGGCAAAAAAACATTCAGTACTTC. Its protein product is CASSLATRQKNIQYF.

This chain uses TRBV4-3 with TRBJ2-2, with TRBD1 matching over 9 bases. The CDR3 has 15 amino acids. The ends lost 4 bases at V and 5 bases at J; junction bases unmatched: 5. Looked up from germline, CDR1 is LGHNA and CDR2 is YSLEER. CDR3 sequence (DNA): TGCGCCAGCAGCCGGGGACAGGGAGAAACCGGGGAGCTGTTTTTT. As protein: CASSRGQGETGELFF.

This chain uses TRBV30 with TRBJ1-1; the match to TRBD1 covers 10 bases. Per the germline V gene, CDR1 is GTSNPN and CDR2 is SVGIG (reference sequence). There are 14 residues in the CDR3. The J segment lost 5 bases and the V segment lost 3 bases, leaving 6 bases of the junction unmatched. CDR3: CAWSLDRGLTEAFF. The CDR3 coding sequence is TGTGCCTGGAGCCTAGACAGGGGGCTGACTGAAGCTTTCTTT.

V usage is TRBV15 and J usage is TRBJ2-7; TRBD1 might be the D (5 bases). Germline values: CDR1 LNHNV, CDR2 YYDKDF (reference sequence). V was cut by 0 bases and J by 0 bases, with 9 bases left in between. CDR3 length: 15 residues. CDR3 amino acids: CATSRDTGTSYEQYF. The CDR3 nucleotides read TGTGCCACCAGCAGAGATACAGGCACCTCCTACGAGCAGTACTTC.

The chain uses TRBV7-2 and TRBJ2-5, with 8 bases that match TRBD2. TRBJ2-7 explains the end of the DNA better; the J call may be wrong. There are 15 residues in the CDR3. The germline V gene encodes CDR1 SGHTA and CDR2 FQGNSA. CDR3 nucleotide sequence: TGTGCCAGCAGCTTAGGAGTTGAGCGGGAGTACGAGCAGTACTTC. It codes for CASSLGVEREYEQYF.

The chain joins TRBV19 to TRBJ1-1; D is ambiguous. CDR3 size: 13 residues. V was trimmed by 3 bases and J by 0 bases, leaving 5 bases between them. Per the germline V gene, CDR1 is LNHDA and CDR2 is SQIVND (reference sequence). The CDR3: CASSIGMNTEAFF. The DNA for the CDR3 is TGTGCCAGTAGTATCGGGATGAACACTGAAGCTTTCTTT.

V usage is TRBV28 and J usage is TRBJ1-5; possible D gene TRBD1, 5 bases. From germline, CDR1 is MDHEN and CDR2 SYDVKM. Trimming cost V 5 bases and J 4 bases, with 18 bases left between them. This CDR3 region has 16 residues. The CDR3, as DNA: TGTGCCAGCAGTCCGTGGACAATCGGATCGAATCAGCCCCAGCATTTT. The encoded protein is CASSPWTIGSNQPQHF. The variable domain in full, with the rest retrieved from reference TRBV28 and TRBJ1-5, is DVKVTQSSRYLVKRTGEKVFLECVQDMDHENMFWYRQDPGLGLRLIYFSYDVKMKEKGDIPEGYSVSREKKERFSLILESASTNQTSMYLCASSPWTIGSNQPQHFGDGTRLSIL.

This CDR3 is CASKGGVYNEQFF. DNA for the CDR3: TGTGCCAGCAAGGGGGGGGTGTACAATGAGCAGTTCTTC. This sequence joins TRBV27 and TRBJ2-1; D is perhaps TRBD2 (7 bases). This CDR3 contains 13 residues. Germline V CDR1 and CDR2: MNHEY, SMNVEV (reference sequence). Trimming removed 7 bases at V and 4 bases at J, with 11 bases between.

The sample holds a few counts of this clone. The chain is built from TRBV4-1 and TRBJ2-1; 10 positions agree with TRBD2. The CDR3 length is 19 residues. V lost 1 base, J lost 9 bases, and 18 bases stayed unmatched. Germline CDR1 MGHRA, CDR2 YSYEKL. This chain's CDR3 is CASSQVGLAGDKPGAEQFF. The CDR3 DNA sequence: TGCGCCAGCAGCCAAGTAGGCCTAGCGGGAGATAAGCCGGGGGCTGAGCAGTTCTTC.

The chain employs TRBV28 and TRBJ1-2; weak D call: TRBD1 (6 bases). Germline CDR1 MDHEN, CDR2 SYDVKM. This CDR3 comprises 14 residues. V was pared by 7 bases and J by 4 bases, with 16 bases between. The CDR3 here is CASKLTGGGYGYTF. CDR3 DNA: TGTGCCAGCAAGTTGACGGGGGGCGGCTATGGCTACACCTTC.

The chain carries TRBV6-5 and TRBJ2-3; D is possibly TRBD1 (5 bases). The CDR3 is made up of 13 amino acids. Germline V CDR1 and CDR2: MNHEY, SVGAGI. V dropped 0 bases and J dropped 10 bases, with 11 bases sitting between them. The CDR3 loop reads CASSYSKQDAQYF. The CDR3 region has the DNA TGTGCCAGCAGTTACTCGAAACAGGATGCGCAGTATTTT.

The V gene is TRBV9, the J gene TRBJ2-1; 10 bases are shared with TRBD2. Germline V gene sequence: CDR1 SGDLS, CDR2 YYNGEE. The CDR3 contains 16 residues. With 0 bases clipped from V and 3 bases from J, the junction kept 3 bases outside the gene matches. CDR3 region: CASSVVGLAVYNEQFF. The CDR3 coding sequence is TGTGCCAGCAGCGTAGTTGGACTAGCGGTCTACAATGAGCAGTTCTTC.

V gene TRBV19 combines with J gene TRBJ1-1; D possibly corresponds to TRBD1 (6 bases). The CDR3 runs 12 residues. With 6 bases removed from V and 7 bases from J, the gap between germline ends came to 12 bases. CDR1 is LNHDA, CDR2 SQIVND, per germline (reference sequence). CDR3 sequence: CASRGVGGEAFF. CDR3 in DNA: TGTGCCAGTAGGGGGGTAGGGGGTGAAGCTTTCTTT.

The chain employs TRBV5-1 and TRBJ1-2; TRBD1 matches at 8 bases. Germline CDR1 reads SGHRS; CDR2 reads YFSETQ. The J segment lost 8 bases and the V segment lost 3 bases, leaving 12 bases of the junction unmatched. The CDR3 contains 15 residues. DNA for the CDR3: TGCGCCAGCAGCTCCGGACAGGGACAAACAGGAGGCTACACCTTC. Protein sequence: CASSSGQGQTGGYTF. Variable domain in full (rest from reference TRBV5-1 and TRBJ1-2): KAGVTQTPRYLIKTRGQQVTLSCSPISGHRSVSWYQQTPGQGLQFLFEYFSETQRNKGNFPGRFSGRQFSNSRSEMNVSTLELGDSALYLCASSSGQGQTGGYTFGSGTRLTVV.

The J gene is TRBJ2-7, the V gene TRBV14; possibly TRBD2 for D (5 bases). Per the germline V gene, CDR1 is SGHDN and CDR2 is FVKESK. V lost 3 bases and J lost 5, with 11 bases in between. This CDR3 is 13 amino acids long. The CDR3 bases are TGTGCCAGCAGCCAGGACTTGGCAGACGAGCAGTACTTC. Its protein is CASSQDLADEQYF.

The CDR3 protein is CASSLGGWTEAFF. The CDR3 DNA reads as TGTGCCAGCAGCTTGGGAGGGTGGACTGAAGCTTTCTTT. V is TRBV7-3 and J is TRBJ1-1; D is unclear. Germline-derived CDR1 and CDR2 are SGHTA and FQGTGA. Trimming stripped 3 bases from V and 5 bases from J, with 10 bases between. This CDR3 contains 13 residues.

The chain links TRBV28 to TRBJ1-2; tentative D call: TRBD1 (5 bases). The germline V and J ends were trimmed by 4 bases and 7 bases, with 28 bases remaining between them. Germline loops: CDR1 MDHEN, CDR2 SYDVKM. CDR3 size: 18 residues. CDR3 loop: CASSWGRTPAFKAGGYTF. DNA of the CDR3: TGTGCCAGCAGTTGGGGCCGCACTCCTGCCTTCAAGGCTGGTGGCTACACCTTC.

This chain links TRBV27 with TRBJ1-5; 12 nucleotides align to TRBD1. The germline V gene has CDR1 MNHEY and CDR2 SMNVEV (reference sequence). CDR3 size: 16 residues. V was pared by 8 bases and J by 7 bases, with 12 bases of the junction left unmatched. CDR3 amino acids: CASSSGTGGGRQPQHF. The CDR3 coding sequence is TGTGCCAGCTCCTCCGGGACAGGGGGCGGGCGGCAGCCCCAGCATTTT.

V and J are TRBV19 and TRBJ1-5; no firm D call. CDR3 length equals 12 residues. Trimming removed 10 bases from V and 4 bases from J, with 11 bases in between. Germline values: CDR1 LNHDA, CDR2 SQIVND (reference sequence). CDR3 loop: CATREGNQPQHF. In nucleotides, the CDR3 is TGTGCCACCCGGGAGGGAAATCAGCCCCAGCATTTT.

This chain joins TRBV7-9 and TRBJ1-1; 8 nucleotides match TRBD1. Germline V gene sequence: CDR1 SEHNR, CDR2 FQNEAQ (reference sequence). V trimming: 5 bases; J trimming: 3 bases; junction bases outside the gene matches: 8. This CDR3 has 15 amino acids. This CDR3 reads CASSPGTGDYTEAFF. As DNA, the CDR3 is TGTGCCAGCAGCCCAGGGACAGGCGACTACACTGAAGCTTTCTTT.